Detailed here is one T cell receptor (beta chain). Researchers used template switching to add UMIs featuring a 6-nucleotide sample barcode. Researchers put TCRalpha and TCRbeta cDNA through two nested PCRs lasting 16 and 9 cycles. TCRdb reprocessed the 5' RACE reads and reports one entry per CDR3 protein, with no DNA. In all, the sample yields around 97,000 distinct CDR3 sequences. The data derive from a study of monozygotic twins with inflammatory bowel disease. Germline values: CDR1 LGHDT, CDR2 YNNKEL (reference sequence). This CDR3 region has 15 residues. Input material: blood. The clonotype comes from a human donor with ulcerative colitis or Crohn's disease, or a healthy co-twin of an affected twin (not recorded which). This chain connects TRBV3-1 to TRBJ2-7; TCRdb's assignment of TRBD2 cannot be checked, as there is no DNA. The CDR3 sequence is CASSHPRRAGNEQYF.